The 19 T cell receptor beta chains below all came from one sample that was sequenced in a study of cytomegalovirus exposure and HLA in healthy donors. The PCR had 60 Vbeta and 13 Jbeta primers. Method: immunoSEQ multiplex PCR; TCRdb's copy keeps in-frame clones and lacks some. The sample has roughly 250,000 clones, roughly 70% seen once. Sequenced sample: PBMCs. Receptors were obtained from a female donor in good health and CMV-seronegative.

The chain has TRBV29-1 and TRBJ2-4, with TRBD2 matching 7 bases. The junction had 9 bases not matched to a gene; V was cut back by 4 bases and J by 6 bases. This CDR3 comprises 14 residues. The germline V gene has CDR1 SQVTM and CDR2 ANQGSEA. CDR3 loop: CSVGGGITGNIQYF. In nucleotides, the CDR3 is TGCAGCGTTGGGGGGGGTATAACGGGAAACATTCAGTACTTC.

This clone was seen a few times. The J gene is TRBJ2-1, the V gene TRBV5-8, with a tentative D call TRBD1 (6 bases). The length of the CDR3 is 15 residues. The germline V and J ends were trimmed by 0 bases and 2 bases, with 9 bases remaining between them. Germline CDR1 reads SGHTS; CDR2 reads YDEGEE. CDR3 loop: CASSLGGTPYNEQFF. The CDR3 DNA reads TGTGCCAGCAGCTTGGGTGGGACACCCTACAATGAGCAGTTCTTC.

V gene TRBV6-5 combines with J gene TRBJ2-1, with 7 bases identical to TRBD2. Per the germline V gene, CDR1 is MNHEY and CDR2 is SVGAGI. Losses at the gene ends were 6 bases for V and 7 bases for J; bases not matched to a gene: 9. This CDR3 spans 14 amino acids. CDR3: CASRTAGLTNEQFF. In nucleotides, the CDR3 is TGTGCCAGCAGGACCGCGGGACTAACGAATGAGCAGTTCTTC.

Notes on this clone: This same CDR3 is encoded by further DNA sequences in the sample. This sequence joins TRBV5-1 and TRBJ1-1; D may be TRBD1 (5 bases). Germline loops: CDR1 SGHRS, CDR2 YFSETQ. This CDR3 region has 14 residues. V was cut by 0 bases and J by 1 base, with 7 bases left in between. The CDR3 bases are TGCGCCAGCAGCTTGGTGGGGGGGAACACTGAAGCTTTCTTT. This sequence encodes CASSLVGGNTEAFF.

This clone was picked up one time. This chain uses TRBV6-5 with TRBJ1-2; 10 nucleotides agree with TRBD1. V shed 5 bases, J shed 7 bases, and the junction held 7 bases outside the gene matches. The CDR3 extends over 14 amino acids. Germline V gene data show CDR1 as MNHEY and CDR2 as SVGAGI. The CDR3 bases are TGTGCCAGCAGTGCCAGACAGGGGGCCAGTGGCTACACCTTC. Amino acids: CASSARQGASGYTF.

This rearrangement joins TRBV10-1 to TRBJ1-2; the match to TRBD1 covers 7 bases. V shed 5 bases, J shed 8 bases, and the junction held 8 bases outside the gene matches. This CDR3 contains 13 residues. Germline CDR1 is WNHNN and CDR2 is SYGVQD (reference sequence). The CDR3 DNA sequence: TGCGCCAGCAGTCGGGACAGTACTTACGGCTACACCTTC. This translates into CASSRDSTYGYTF.

This clone came up a few times. The rearrangement uses TRBV28 and TRBJ2-3; possibly TRBD1 for D (6 bases). The germline V gene has CDR1 MDHEN and CDR2 SYDVKM. This CDR3 region has 16 residues. The V gene lost 5 bases and the J gene lost 2 bases, with 17 bases spanning the gap. In DNA, the CDR3 is TGTGCCAGCAGTCGGACAATACAGGGTTTCACAGATACGCAGTATTTT. Translating it yields CASSRTIQGFTDTQYF.

The V gene is TRBV6-1, the J gene TRBJ2-3; possibly TRBD1 for D (6 bases). Deletions cut 6 bases from V and 3 bases from J, with 13 bases between. CDR1 is MNHNS, CDR2 SASEGT, per germline. This CDR3 is 14 amino acids long. CDR3 protein: CASSPTGGTDTQYF. In DNA, the CDR3 is TGTGCCAGCAGCCCGACAGGCGGGACAGATACGCAGTATTTT.

This chain connects TRBV19 to TRBJ2-2; TRBD1 is a possible D gene (5 bases). Germline CDR1 reads LNHDA; CDR2 reads SQIVND (reference sequence). V shed 3 bases and J shed 2 bases, with 10 bases lying between them. The CDR3 consists of 15 residues. The CDR3 sequence: CASSIFGQNTGELFF. DNA for the CDR3: TGTGCCAGTAGTATCTTTGGACAAAACACCGGGGAGCTGTTTTTT.

This clone was observed a few times. J is TRBJ2-1 and V is TRBV20-1; D may be TRBD2 (6 bases). The CDR3 consists of 11 residues. V lost 3 bases to trimming and J lost 14 bases, with 14 bases between them. Germline CDR1 reads DFQATT; CDR2 reads SNEGSKA (reference sequence). DNA of the CDR3: TGCAGTGCTAGGCGACTGCCGGGGGAGTTCTTC. Residues: CSARRLPGEFF.

The chain employs TRBV4-1 and TRBJ2-7; 10 bases fit TRBD2. V lost 1 base to trimming and J lost 7 bases; unmatched junction nucleotides: 16. Per germline, CDR1 MGHRA and CDR2 YSYEKL. The CDR3 covers 18 residues. The chain's CDR3 is CASSQGLAGGPRGREQYF. In nucleotides, the CDR3 is TGCGCCAGCAGCCAAGGATTAGCGGGAGGACCCCGGGGCAGGGAGCAGTACTTC.

This sequence joins TRBV19 and TRBJ1-2, with D tentatively TRBD1 (5 bases). Germline CDR1 is LNHDA and CDR2 is SQIVND (reference sequence). Trimming left V 4 bases short and J 0 bases short, with 9 bases between. CDR3 length: 14 residues. The CDR3 DNA follows: TGTGCCAGTAGTACCTCGACAGCTAACTATGGCTACACCTTC. Translation gives CASSTSTANYGYTF.

The CDR3 reads CASSIQPGQRYGYTF. The CDR3 region has the DNA TGTGCCAGCAGCATCCAACCGGGACAGCGCTATGGCTACACCTTC. The chain is built from TRBV9 and TRBJ1-2; 7 nucleotides agree with TRBD1. After removal of 4 bases from V and 4 bases from J, the junction contained 10 bases not matched to a gene. Germline values: CDR1 SGDLS, CDR2 YYNGEE. The CDR3 extends over 15 amino acids.

This clone came up a few times. The chain combines TRBV28 with TRBJ2-5, with 10 bases that match TRBD1. The assigned J gene may be wrong: the sequence end matches TRBJ2-7 better. This CDR3 has 16 amino acids. The germline V gene encodes CDR1 MDHEN and CDR2 SYDVKM. The CDR3 here is CASSFQDRGDPYEQYF. The CDR3 DNA reads as TGTGCCAGCAGTTTCCAGGACAGGGGGGACCCCTACGAGCAGTACTTC.

This rearrangement joins TRBV6-4 to TRBJ1-2; 8 bases map to TRBD1. This CDR3 spans 16 amino acids. V lost 7 bases and J lost 2; bases outside the gene matches: 12. Looked up from germline, CDR1 is MRHNA and CDR2 is SNTAGT. CDR3 coding DNA: TGTGCCAGCACCCCCGGGACAGGTGATCGAAACTATGGCTACACCTTC. Its translation is CASTPGTGDRNYGYTF.

This chain links TRBV6-4 with TRBJ2-2, with TRBD2 as a possible D gene (5 bases). Per the germline V gene, CDR1 is MRHNA and CDR2 is SNTAGT. The CDR3 is made up of 13 amino acids. V gave up 6 bases and J gave up 7 bases, with 12 bases separating them. The CDR3 region is CASSASSIGELFF. CDR3 nucleotide sequence: TGTGCCAGCAGCGCCTCTAGCATCGGGGAGCTGTTTTTT.

This chain connects TRBV5-1 to TRBJ1-6, with no clear D. Germline CDR1 SGHRS, CDR2 YFSETQ. V dropped 1 base and J dropped 0 bases, with 8 bases sitting between them. The CDR3 extends over 16 amino acids. Here the CDR3 DNA reads TGCGCCAGCAGCTTGACTAGTAGCTCCTATAATTCACCCCTCCACTTT. This translates into CASSLTSSSYNSPLHF.

The chain is built from TRBV5-1 and TRBJ1-3; no clear D. Germline V lookup: CDR1 SGHRS, CDR2 YFSETQ. V lost 0 bases, J lost 5 bases, and 9 bases lay in between. The CDR3 loop spans 14 amino acids. The CDR3 DNA is TGCGCCAGCAGCTTGGGAGACACCAGAAACACCATATATTTT. Translating it yields CASSLGDTRNTIYF.

This clone was observed a single time. The CDR3 loop is CASSGVPGQPGTQYF. The CDR3 region has the DNA TGTGCCAGCAGTGGGGTTCCGGGACAACCGGGTACGCAGTATTTT. This rearrangement joins TRBV6-4 to TRBJ2-3; perhaps TRBD1 as D (6 bases). The CDR3 length is 15 residues. Trimming cost V 4 bases and J 8 bases, with 19 bases left between them. Germline CDR1 and CDR2: MRHNA and SNTAGT.